This record concerns one T cell receptor beta chain sequence. Its antigen is as yet unknown. Amplification of TCR beta CDR3 regions used RNA as the template. The TCR CDR3 first-round RT-PCR relied on the HTBI primer set. TCRdb redid the calling of the multiplex PCR reads with MiXCR, one entry per CDR3 protein. The sample has 350,000 to 400,000 distinct CDR3 sequences, more than 11% seen once. The record originates from a study of T cells in Graves' hyperthyroidism and ophthalmopathy. Broader study findings: Blood held most thyroid clonotypes expanded above 0.001 frequency.

The receptor's source is a woman aged 55-75 years with Graves' hyperthyroidism. The sample was blood.

DNA of the CDR3: TGTGCCACCAGGGGGGAGGGGGCTTTTGGTGAGCAGTTCTTC. As protein: CATRGEGAFGEQFF. V usage is TRBV15 and J usage is TRBJ2-1; the D call may be TRBD1 or TRBD2 (7 bases each). V dropped 6 bases and J dropped 9 bases, with 18 bases sitting between them. Germline CDR1 LNHNV, CDR2 YYDKDF (reference sequence). This CDR3 comprises 14 residues.